Listed below are T cell receptor beta chains from one sample, sequenced in a study of T cells after yellow fever vaccination. TCRdb fed the 5' RACE reads into MiXCR, producing one record per CDR3 protein. The table lists some 26,000 distinct CDR3 sequences, around 3.4% of them singletons. Sample: PBMCs, either bulk or a sorted T-cell subset (CD4+, CD8+, memory, or dextramer-sorted; not recorded which), taken roughly seven weeks after the first yellow fever vaccination. These receptors all stem from a man younger than 30 who received the YFV17D yellow fever vaccine. Both conserved end residues are part of each CDR3. Each record gives: V gene, clone size, D gene, J gene, CDR3 DNA, CDR3 protein. D genes are given only for firm matches. Size is omitted from some rows. Given values are once, few, many or a class for expanded clones.

TRBV9	many	TRBD2	TRBJ2-1	TGTGCCAGCAGCGTAAGCGGGGAGAATTACAATGAGCAGTTCTTC	CASSVSGENYNEQFF
TRBV6-2/TRBV6-3	many	NA	TRBJ2-1	TGTGCCAGCCGACAGGATTCCTACAATGAGCAGTTCTTC	CASRQDSYNEQFF
TRBV7-2	many	NA	TRBJ2-3	TGTGCCAGCACCCGGGAGCGCACAGATACGCAGTATTTT	CASTRERTDTQYF
TRBV11-2	many	TRBD1	TRBJ1-2	TGTGCCAGCAGCTCCGCCGGGACAGGGGGATACTATGGCTACACCTTC	CASSSAGTGGYYGYTF
TRBV7-8	many	TRBD1	TRBJ2-1	TGTGCCAGCAGCTTCCTCCCCGCCGGGACAGGATACCTCAATGAGCAGTTCTTC	CASSFLPAGTGYLNEQFF
TRBV5-4	many	NA	TRBJ2-1	TGTGCCAGCAGCTTGGCCCTAGCATCCTACAATGAGCAGTTCTTC	CASSLALASYNEQFF
TRBV4-2	many	NA	TRBJ2-1	TGTGCCAGCAGCCAAGATTGGGGCTCCTACAATGAGCAGTTCTTC	CASSQDWGSYNEQFF
TRBV30	many	NA	TRBJ1-6	TGTGCCTGGAGTGTATCAGGGTCCTATAATTCACCCCTCCACTTT	CAWSVSGSYNSPLHF
TRBV7-9	NA	NA	TRBJ2-3	TGTGCCAGTGAATTAGATACGCAGTATTTT	CASELDTQYF
TRBV6-5	many	NA	TRBJ1-5	TGTGCCAGCATAATTCTCCCTAATCAGCCCCAGCATTTT	CASIILPNQPQHF
TRBV2	many	NA	TRBJ2-3	TGTGCCAGCAGTGATGCGACGGACATATCACCGCAGTATTTT	CASSDATDISPQYF
TRBV7-2	many	TRBD2	TRBJ2-3	TGTGCCAGCAGCTTAGCCCTAGCGGGGGTTACGCAGTATTTT	CASSLALAGVTQYF
TRBV7-2	many	NA	TRBJ1-1	TGTGCCAGCAGCCCGGGCGGGGTTCGACAGAACACTGAAGCTTTCTTT	CASSPGGVRQNTEAFF
TRBV18	many	NA	TRBJ2-5	TGTGCCAGCTCTAGGGAGCCTGCGGAGACCCAGTACTTC	CASSREPAETQYF
TRBV18	many	NA	TRBJ1-5	TGTGCCAGCTCGGGGCCCAATCAGCCCCAGCATTTT	CASSGPNQPQHF
TRBV12-3/TRBV12-4	many	NA	TRBJ1-3	TGTGCCAGCAGTTTGAGAAACACCATATATTTT	CASSLRNTIYF
TRBV7-3	few	NA	TRBJ2-3	TGTGCCAGCAGCCGCGATCTCATCACAGATACGCAGTATTTT	CASSRDLITDTQYF
TRBV3-1	many	NA	TRBJ2-3	TGTGCCAGCAGCCTCCATGGTGGGGGGAATACGCAGTATTTT	CASSLHGGGNTQYF